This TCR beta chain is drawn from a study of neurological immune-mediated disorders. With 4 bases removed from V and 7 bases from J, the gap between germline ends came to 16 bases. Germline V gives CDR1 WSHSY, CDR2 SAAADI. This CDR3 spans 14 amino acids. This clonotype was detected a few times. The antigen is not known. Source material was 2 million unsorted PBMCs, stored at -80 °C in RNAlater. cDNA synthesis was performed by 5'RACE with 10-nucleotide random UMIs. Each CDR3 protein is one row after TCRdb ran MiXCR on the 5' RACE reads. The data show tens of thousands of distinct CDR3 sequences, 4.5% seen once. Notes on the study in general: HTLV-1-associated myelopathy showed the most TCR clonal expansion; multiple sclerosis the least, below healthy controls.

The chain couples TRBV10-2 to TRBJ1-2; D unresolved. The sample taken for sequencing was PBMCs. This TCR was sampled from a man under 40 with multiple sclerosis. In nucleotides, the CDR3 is TGCGCCAGCAGTGCTTCCCTCAGGATGTCTGGCTACACCTTC. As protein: CASSASLRMSGYTF.